These T cell receptor beta chains were read from a single sample in a study of cytomegalovirus exposure and HLA in healthy donors. The method was immunoSEQ multiplex PCR; TCRdb's version includes in-frame clones alone and lacks a portion of them. Of 98,000 or so clones in the sample, approximately 80% were seen once. Sequenced: PBMCs. All receptors derive from a female donor in good health and CMV-seronegative. CDR3s include the opening cysteine and the closing phenylalanine or tryptophan. Each record gives: CDR3 DNA, CDR3 protein, J gene, D gene, clone size, V gene. The D gene is left open where the match is weak. The size field is filled for only some rows; it gives once, few, many or a size class.

TGTGCCAGCAGCTTCGGGGGAAGCACAGATACGCAGTATTTT,CASSFGGSTDTQYF,TRBJ2-3,NA,NA,TRBV11-3
TGTGCCAGCAGTTTGGCGGACTCTGGGGCCAACGTCCTGACTTTC,CASSLADSGANVLTF,TRBJ2-6,NA,NA,TRBV27
TGTGCCAGCAGCGTATCCGGGACTAGCACAGATACGCAGTATTTT,CASSVSGTSTDTQYF,TRBJ2-3,NA,NA,TRBV11-2
TGTGCCAGCAGTTTCTCTTTGGAGGGCGGCTATGGCTACACCTTC,CASSFSLEGGYGYTF,TRBJ1-2,NA,NA,TRBV28
TGCGCCAGCAGCCCGGGACAGGCTATACATTACGAGCAGTACTTC,CASSPGQAIHYEQYF,TRBJ2-7,TRBD1,NA,TRBV5-1
TGTGCCAGCAGGTTGACAGGGGACAGGAACACTGAAGCTTTCTTT,CASRLTGDRNTEAFF,TRBJ1-1,TRBD1,NA,TRBV2
TGTGCCAGCAGTTACTCGCCAGGGAACACCGGGGAGCTGTTTTTT,CASSYSPGNTGELFF,TRBJ2-2,NA,NA,TRBV6-5
TGTGCCAGCAGTGTTCAGGGAGGGCAGCCCCAGCATTTT,CASSVQGGQPQHF,TRBJ1-5,NA,NA,TRBV2
TGTGCCAGCAGCTTAGGGCCTTTGGCTGGCTACACCTTC,CASSLGPLAGYTF,TRBJ1-2,NA,once,TRBV7-9
TGTGCCAGTAGTATGACAGGGAATGGGGAGACCCAGTACTTC,CASSMTGNGETQYF,TRBJ2-5,TRBD1,NA,TRBV19
TGTGCCAGCAGCGAATGGAGGGTGGGTACTGAAGCTTTCTTT,CASSEWRVGTEAFF,TRBJ1-1,NA,NA,TRBV9
TGTGCCAGCAGGGCCCGAAAGGAAAAACTGTTTTTT,CASRARKEKLFF,TRBJ1-4,NA,NA,TRBV9
TGTGCCAGCAGCTCCCCGGGACTAGCGGGAGTGAGGGAGACCCAGTACTTC,CASSSPGLAGVRETQYF,TRBJ2-5,TRBD2,NA,TRBV5-5
TGTGCCAGCAGCCCTAGGGGATATGGCACAGATACGCAGTATTTT,CASSPRGYGTDTQYF,TRBJ2-3,NA,NA,TRBV7-8
TGTGCCAGCTCACCACAGGGGTTATCCTACGAGCAGTACTTC,CASSPQGLSYEQYF,TRBJ2-7,NA,once,TRBV18
TGTGCCAGCAGCTTATATGCCCCAGGACTAGCGAATGAGCAGTTCTTC,CASSLYAPGLANEQFF,TRBJ2-1,TRBD2,NA,TRBV11-2
TGTGCCTGGAGTGCCGGGACTAGCCGCACAGATACGCAGTATTTT,CAWSAGTSRTDTQYF,TRBJ2-3,TRBD2,NA,TRBV30
TGTGCCAGCTCACCACCGGGGAGGTACAACACTGAAGCTTTCTTT,CASSPPGRYNTEAFF,TRBJ1-1,NA,NA,TRBV18
TGTGCCTGGAGTGTAACCGGGACAGGGTCCTACGAGCAGTACTTC,CAWSVTGTGSYEQYF,TRBJ2-7,TRBD1,NA,TRBV30
TGTGCCAGCAGTTACTCATCGGTTAACGAGCAGTACTTC,CASSYSSVNEQYF,TRBJ2-7,NA,NA,TRBV6-6
TGTGCCAGTAGTACCCCCCCTTTATATGGCTACACCTTC,CASSTPPLYGYTF,TRBJ1-2,NA,NA,TRBV19
TGTGCCAGCAGCTATGACGGTCGCTATAGCGGGGGAAGCACAGATACGCAGTATTTT,CASSYDGRYSGGSTDTQYF,TRBJ2-3,TRBD2,once,TRBV7-6
TGTGCCAGCAGCTTAGCCCGGGGAGCAGATACGCAGTATTTT,CASSLARGADTQYF,TRBJ2-3,NA,NA,TRBV7-2
TGTGCCATCAGTGTGGGCAGGGTAAGAAATGAGCAGTTCTTC,CAISVGRVRNEQFF,TRBJ2-1,NA,NA,TRBV10-3
TGTGCCAGCAGTCGTCGACACCCGGTAAACTACGAGCAGTACTTC,CASSRRHPVNYEQYF,TRBJ2-7,NA,NA,TRBV28
TGTGCCAGCAGTGGGGGGACAGGGGTTAGTGAAGCTTTCTTT,CASSGGTGVSEAFF,TRBJ1-1,TRBD1,NA,TRBV2
TGTGCCAGCAGCTTGTCGGGAGTTAGGAATGAGCAGTTCTTC,CASSLSGVRNEQFF,TRBJ2-1,NA,NA,TRBV5-4
TGTGCCATCAGTGCGGACAGGCTTTCTGGAAACACCATATATTTT,CAISADRLSGNTIYF,TRBJ1-3,TRBD1,few,TRBV10-3
TGTGCCAGTTCGAGACAAACCAGGGTGGACACCGGGGAGCTGTTTTTT,CASSRQTRVDTGELFF,TRBJ2-2,NA,NA,TRBV11-2
TGTGCCAGTAGTATGGGCTTACCCCTGACGAGCGAGCAGTACTTC,CASSMGLPLTSEQYF,TRBJ2-7,NA,once,TRBV19
TGTGCCAGTAGGAGGGGCTACACTGAAGCTTTCTTT,CASRRGYTEAFF,TRBJ1-1,NA,NA,TRBV2
TGTGCCAGCAGTCGGTTGTCAGGGCGTACCTACGAGCAGTACTTC,CASSRLSGRTYEQYF,TRBJ2-7,NA,NA,TRBV28
TGTGCCTGGAGTCCCATAGCCGGGGGTCACTATGGCTACACCTTC,CAWSPIAGGHYGYTF,TRBJ1-2,NA,once,TRBV30
TGTGCCAGCAGTGAACCGGCAGGGATTGGAAACACCATATATTTT,CASSEPAGIGNTIYF,TRBJ1-3,NA,NA,TRBV2
TGTGCCAGCAGCTTAAGGGGGACAGGGGGATCGGTTGGCTACACCTTC,CASSLRGTGGSVGYTF,TRBJ1-2,TRBD1,NA,TRBV7-3
TGTGCCAGCAGCTTATGGTCCGACAGTTTGAACACTGAAGCTTTCTTT,CASSLWSDSLNTEAFF,TRBJ1-1,NA,NA,TRBV7-2
TGCGCCAGCAGCCGGAGGACAGGGAGTAAGACTGAAGCTTTCTTT,CASSRRTGSKTEAFF,TRBJ1-1,TRBD1,NA,TRBV4-1
TGTGCCAGCAGTAATGACAGGTCCTACGAGCAGTACTTC,CASSNDRSYEQYF,TRBJ2-7,NA,NA,TRBV2
TGTGCCGGAAGCTTAAGCCGACTAGCGGGAGACATCGTCGAGCAGTACTTC,CAGSLSRLAGDIVEQYF,TRBJ2-7,TRBD2,NA,TRBV5-3
TGTGCCAGCAAGAGGGGGCAGGGGTTTTTAGATGAAAAACTGTTTTTT,CASKRGQGFLDEKLFF,TRBJ1-4,TRBD1,NA,TRBV6-6
TGTGCCAGCAGCTTAGCGGCCAGACTTTCTGGAAACACCATATATTTT,CASSLAARLSGNTIYF,TRBJ1-3,NA,NA,TRBV7-9
TGTGCCAGCAGCAATCCGGGCAGGGTGGACACTGAAGCTTTCTTT,CASSNPGRVDTEAFF,TRBJ1-1,NA,few,TRBV5-4